The source of this T cell receptor beta chain is a study of naive and memory T cell subsets (dated by TCRdb to 2016 to 2017). Regarding the study in general: Sorted naive and memory T cell subsets from peripheral blood were analyzed in the study using a UMI-based, open-source pipeline for TCR alpha and beta sequencing. RNA was DNase-treated and reverse transcribed with TCR constant-region primers, mostly using SuperScript III. The functional CMV T cell responses agreed completely with IgG serology results. The study at large found these results: After error correction, only a single occurrence was seen for over 95% of naive TCR sequences, so much steeper abundance distributions were produced than in memory subsets. The repertoire findings for the naive and memory subsets could not be validated against a ground truth, as none was available. Each clonotype was defined as a single alpha or beta chain sequence rather than as a paired alpha/beta receptor. A few larger clonotypes were present in naive repertoires, particularly the CD8 repertoires, and these clonotypes were possibly memory cells re-expressing CD45RA. TCR abundance followed a power law whose exponent differed between naive and memory subsets but was consistent across the three individuals. In both CD4 and CD8 cells, going from naive through CM, EM and EMRA, the Gini index went up while Shannon and inverse Simpson diversity went down. RNA-based TCR counts may be influenced by expression changes linked to T cell activation and differentiation.

TCR alpha and beta chain libraries were amplified separately from the second PCR step onward. CMV status of each donor was established by measuring IFNgamma production from CD4+ T cells after fresh PBMCs were stimulated overnight with CMV viral lysate. CD4 T cells were positively selected with Miltenyi beads, followed by positive selection of CD8 T cells from the CD4-negative fraction. Cells were stained for CD3, CD4, CD8, CD45RA, CD27 and a live/dead dye and were sorted on a BD Aria II into four subsets based on CD45RA and CD27. Blood came from three healthy volunteers, each fractionated into CD4 and CD8 T cells and then into four differentiation subsets. Approximately 0.13 L of peripheral blood was drawn per donor, and PBMC were isolated by Ficoll-Paque PLUS density-gradient centrifugation. After sorting, cells were lysed in RLT buffer, RNA was extracted using a Qiagen RNeasy kit, and the extracted RNA was stored at -80 degrees C.

Libraries came from UMI-ligation and nested PCR. The beta constant-region primer was an equimolar mix of two oligonucleotides covering both TRBC1 and TRBC2. The ligated cDNA went through four rounds of PCR with nested alpha and beta constant-region primers together with the SP2 primer. T4 RNA ligase 1 ligated a single-stranded oligonucleotide carrying the SP2 primer and a 12-nucleotide UMI to the cDNA 3' end. The ligation reaction was kept at 16 degrees C for roughly 18-25 hours. PCR2 was typically performed as a SYBR Green qPCR and was stopped at a predetermined threshold so that over-amplification was prevented. All purifications after the first were performed with Agencourt AMPure XP magnetic beads. Library amounts were measured by Qubit and library quality was assessed on a TapeStation, where the main peak was expected at around 650 bp. Pooled libraries were sequenced on an Illumina MiSeq using v2 2x251 paired-end kits, and typically about 0.95-2.1 million reads were obtained per sample. Each sample was pooled at 3.5 to 4 nM, and about 4.5-7% PhiX was included to help cluster recognition. In the paper's pipeline: Decombinator assigned V and J genes to Demultiplexor-processed FASTQ reads by tag matching, allowing a single base-pair mismatch. Collapsinator used UMIs to correct both sequencing errors and frequency errors arising from PCR heterogeneity. TCRs were translated and CDR3s were extracted from the conserved cysteine to the FGXG phenylalanine by CDR3Translator, with non-productive sequences being flagged. Repertoires were subsampled to equal numbers of UMI-defined TCRs before Gini, Shannon entropy and inverse Simpson indices were calculated. Clonotype abundance distributions were fitted to a power law by maximum likelihood within the linear range. When run on a single naive CD8 sample, MIGEC and the pipeline yielded similar UMI counts, similar unique TCR numbers and similar clonal distributions. In one analysis, naive TCRs that were also found in any memory subset of the same donor were excluded from the naive repertoire. Repertoires were searched for some 7,000 CMV-associated CDR3 sequences compiled from VDJdb and a published dataset. TCRdb itself trimmed the public reads at Q25 with fastp, ran MiXCR and retained productive beta chains. Each entry is one CDR3 protein sequence, shown with its most common DNA and genes. For this entry, the V and J calls and clone size follow TCRdb and not the study's own pipeline. Recorded for this sample are 99,000 or so distinct CDR3 sequences; roughly 15% of them occurred a single time. The ten top clones hold around 2.8% of the sample.

This clonotype has at least ten counts. Its antigen target is currently unknown. One base away there is no much larger clone; base qualities are not given. V gives up 6 bases and J gives up 3 bases, and the segment between their germline ends measures 12 bases. CDR1 KGHSH and CDR2 LQKENI were looked up in the germline V gene. The CDR3 holds 14 amino acids from the cysteine to the phenylalanine. Kept here is only the CDR3 DNA, which spans 42 bases and is read in frame from base 1. The chain couples TRBV18 to TRBJ1-5, with TRBD1 perhaps the D gene, on 5 matching bases. This clonotype was obtained from a human donor in good health. The sequenced sample consisted of naive CD8+ T cells from blood. The intended sense of this specimen's cell subset or site label: naive T cells, CD45RA high CD27+. The CDR3: CASSPDTSNQPQHF. The sequenced DNA is TGTGCCAGCTCGCCGGACACCTCCAATCAGCCCCAGCATTTT.